Listed here are 7 T cell receptor beta chains from one sample, sequenced in a study of CD8+ T cells in alopecia areata. TCR sequencing used cDNA made by reverse transcription of extracted RNA. Sequencing used immunoSEQ multiplex PCR; TCRdb keeps in-frame clones, though not all of them. The sample consists of some 170,000 clones, 65% to 75% of them appearing once. This sample comprised CD8+ T cells sorted from blood, obtained at week 0. These receptors were obtained from a human donor with alopecia areata.

The chain links TRBV5-1 to TRBJ2-7, with D unclear. Trimming shortened V by 3 bases and J by 3 bases, and 10 bases separated the two germline ends. The length of the CDR3 is 13 residues. Per germline, CDR1 SGHRS and CDR2 YFSETQ. CDR3 sequence (DNA): TGCGCCAGCAGCTCTGACGTCCGCTACGAGCAGTACTTC. This sequence encodes CASSSDVRYEQYF.

The chain uses TRBV29-1 and TRBJ1-2; TRBD1 agrees at 7 bases. CDR3 size: 15 residues. The junction had 14 bases not matched to a gene; V was cut back by 6 bases and J by 4 bases. The germline V gene has CDR1 SQVTM and CDR2 ANQGSEA. CDR3 DNA sequence: TGCAGCGTACCCCTACCGGGACAGAGATTCTATGGCTACACCTTC. This encodes CSVPLPGQRFYGYTF.

This clone is a singleton in its sample. J is TRBJ2-7 and V is TRBV6-1; TRBD2 is a possible D gene (6 bases). The CDR3 totals 15 residues. V was pared by 5 bases and J by 2 bases, with 16 bases between. Germline V lookup: CDR1 MNHNS, CDR2 SASEGT. The CDR3 region is CASSTRPGGAYEQYF. Written as DNA, the CDR3 is TGTGCCAGCAGTACCCGCCCCGGAGGGGCCTACGAGCAGTACTTC.

This chain connects TRBV30 to TRBJ2-1, with D tentatively TRBD2 (8 bases). The CDR3 covers 15 residues. Per germline, CDR1 GTSNPN and CDR2 SVGIG (reference sequence). With 2 bases removed from V and 8 bases from J, the gap between germline ends came to 19 bases. CDR3 in amino acids: CAWSLGRGPADEQFF. CDR3 in DNA: TGTGCCTGGAGTCTCGGGAGGGGGCCTGCGGATGAGCAGTTCTTC. Full variable domain (outside the CDR3, taken from reference TRBV30 and TRBJ2-1): SQTIHQWPATLVQPVGSPLSLECTVEGTSNPNLYWYRQAAGRGLQLLFYSVGIGQISSEVPQNLSASRPQDRQFILSSKKLLLSDSGFYLCAWSLGRGPADEQFFGPGTRLTVL.

This chain connects TRBV2 to TRBJ1-4; D might be TRBD1 (5 bases). This CDR3 is built from 14 residues. With 1 base removed from V and 8 bases from J, the gap between germline ends came to 11 bases. The germline V gene has CDR1 SNHLY and CDR2 FYNNEI. The CDR3 region has the DNA TGTGCCAGCAGTGAAGGAAGGGGAAGGGAAAAACTGTTTTTT. Amino acids: CASSEGRGREKLFF.

The gene calls are TRBV5-6 and TRBJ2-7; D is undetermined. The CDR3 is 13 residues long. Trimming took 5 bases from V and 2 from J, leaving 11 bases between them. Germline loops: CDR1 SGHDT, CDR2 YYEEEE. CDR3 loop: CASSPGPAYEQYF. The CDR3 DNA reads TGTGCCAGCAGTCCTGGGCCCGCCTACGAGCAGTACTTC.

V gene TRBV30 combines with J gene TRBJ2-5, with TRBD2 as a possible D gene (5 bases). Trimming took 1 base from V and 0 from J, leaving 15 bases between them. In germline, CDR1 is GTSNPN, CDR2 SVGIG (reference sequence). The CDR3 extends over 16 amino acids. CDR3 sequence (DNA): TGTGCCTGGAGTGACCCAGGACTGCGGTACCAAGAGACCCAGTACTTC. It encodes CAWSDPGLRYQETQYF.